One and the same sample provided the 20 T cell receptor beta chains below, sequenced in a study of blood T cell repertoires in COVID-19. The protocol was immunoSEQ multiplex PCR, while the TCRdb copy is restricted to in-frame clones and leaves out a portion. This table holds fewer than 200,000 clones, about 80% found once. Sequencing was performed on peripheral blood. These receptors were obtained from a man between 60 and 75 years old with acute or convalescent COVID-19.

This sequence joins TRBV24-1 and TRBJ1-2; D is unclear. Looked up from germline, CDR1 is KGHDR and CDR2 is SFDVKD. The CDR3 has 14 residues. V lost 1 base and J 1 base, leaving 6 bases between the germline ends. CDR3 in DNA: TGTGCCACCAGTGATTTCCGAGTTAACTATGGCTACACCTTC. Protein sequence: CATSDFRVNYGYTF.

On this clone: Different DNA sequences within this sample yield the same CDR3. The V call is TRBV30, the J call TRBJ1-5; D is possibly TRBD1 (6 bases). Trimming pared 0 bases from V and 4 bases from J, leaving 7 bases between. The CDR3 is 13 residues long. Germline V CDR1 and CDR2: GTSNPN, SVGIG (reference sequence). The CDR3 nucleotides are TGTGCCTGGAGTGTAGGGGGAAATCAGCCCCAGCATTTT. This translates into CAWSVGGNQPQHF. Full variable domain (missing parts from reference TRBV30 and TRBJ1-5): SQTIHQWPATLVQPVGSPLSLECTVEGTSNPNLYWYRQAAGRGLQLLFYSVGIGQISSEVPQNLSASRPQDRQFILSSKKLLLSDSGFYLCAWSVGGNQPQHFGDGTRLSIL.

The V gene is TRBV6-6, the J gene TRBJ2-1; D remains unclear. The germline V and J ends were trimmed by 7 bases and 5 bases, with 15 bases remaining between them. CDR1 is MNHNY, CDR2 SVGAGI, per germline (reference sequence). The length of the CDR3 is 14 residues. The DNA of the CDR3 is TGTGCCAGCACTCCCTGGAGACTGGACAATGAGCAGTTCTTC. Amino acid sequence: CASTPWRLDNEQFF.

The rearrangement joins TRBV7-2 to TRBJ2-5; 11 bases match TRBD2. V gave up 6 bases and J gave up 3 bases; unmatched junction bases: 9. There are 16 residues in the CDR3. Per germline, CDR1 SGHTA and CDR2 FQGNSA. CDR3 amino acids: CASRRLAGPLEETQYF. The CDR3 nucleotides read TGTGCCAGCAGGCGACTAGCGGGGCCTCTAGAAGAGACCCAGTACTTC.

This clone occurred once. The V and J genes are TRBV7-2 and TRBJ1-2; 10 bases align to TRBD1. The CDR3 covers 16 residues. In germline, CDR1 is SGHTA, CDR2 FQGNSA. V trimming: 6 bases; J trimming: 7 bases; junction bases outside the gene matches: 14. The CDR3 sequence: CASSPYGTGEVTGYTF. DNA of the CDR3: TGTGCCAGCAGTCCTTATGGGACAGGGGAAGTTACTGGCTACACCTTC.

The chain joins TRBV29-1 to TRBJ2-5; no clear D. The V gene's germline CDR1 is SQVTM and CDR2 ANQGSEA. The CDR3 runs 12 residues. Between the trimmed V and J ends, which lost 4 bases and 3 bases, there was a span of 9 bases. The CDR3 region has the DNA TGCAGCGTTGTGGGCCGTGAAGAGACCCAGTACTTC. This codes for CSVVGREETQYF. Using reference TRBV29-1 and TRBJ2-5 for the parts outside the CDR3, the full variable domain is SAVISQKPSRDICQRGTSLTIQCQVDSQVTMMFWYRQQPGQSLTLIATANQGSEATYESGFVIDKFPISRPNLTFSTLTVSNMSPEDSSIYLCSVVGREETQYFGPGTRLLVL.

This rearrangement joins TRBV6-1 to TRBJ2-7, with 12 bases matching TRBD2. V lost 0 bases, J lost 3 bases, and 3 bases stayed unmatched. The germline gives CDR1 MNHNS, CDR2 SASEGT. There are 16 residues in the CDR3. As DNA, the CDR3 is TGTGCCAGCAGTGAAGCGACTAGCGGGGGCCGCTACGAGCAGTACTTC. Translated: CASSEATSGGRYEQYF.

V gene TRBV30 combines with J gene TRBJ2-5, with D possibly being TRBD2 (7 bases). The CDR3 has 16 amino acids. Germline V gene sequence: CDR1 GTSNPN, CDR2 SVGIG (reference sequence). Trimming took off 0 bases at V and 4 bases at J, with 18 bases between the two ends. The CDR3: CAWSVFTGGGRETQYF. The CDR3 DNA is TGTGCCTGGAGTGTATTTACGGGCGGGGGCCGAGAGACCCAGTACTTC.

Note on this clone: The junction differs from germline at one of its ends, possibly a read error. The chain has TRBV20-1 and TRBJ1-2; no reliable D call. The CDR3 has 12 residues. Germline V lookup: CDR1 DFQATT, CDR2 SNEGSKA (reference sequence). CDR3 amino acids: CSASLTKYGYTF. In DNA form, the CDR3 reads TGCAGTGCTAGTCTCACTAAGTATGGCTACACCTTC.

The V gene is TRBV5-6, the J gene TRBJ1-5; unclear D gene. CDR1 and CDR2 from the germline V gene are SGHDT and YYEEEE. The CDR3 runs to 16 residues. V lost 0 bases and J 6 bases, leaving 16 bases between the germline ends. The CDR3, as DNA: TGTGCCAGCAGCTTGGGGGGAGGCGCCTGGGGTCAGCCCCAGCATTTT. It encodes CASSLGGGAWGQPQHF.

The chain is built from TRBV13 and TRBJ2-7; 10 bases line up with TRBD1. V lost 5 bases, J lost 3 bases, and 7 bases stayed unmatched. Germline V lookup: CDR1 PRHDT, CDR2 FYEKMQ (reference sequence). This CDR3 is built from 15 residues. This chain's CDR3 is CASSGRQGAVYEQYF. The DNA for the CDR3 is TGTGCCAGCAGCGGACGACAGGGGGCTGTCTACGAGCAGTACTTC.

The CDR3 spells CASSSKAGNQPQHF. CDR3 in DNA: TGTGCCAGTAGTTCAAAGGCGGGCAATCAGCCCCAGCATTTT. The chain is built from TRBV19 and TRBJ1-5, with D hard to call. CDR3 size: 14 residues. Trimming removed 5 bases at V and 2 bases at J, with 10 bases between. The germline CDR1 and CDR2 sequences are LNHDA and SQIVND (reference sequence).

The gene calls are TRBV6-6 and TRBJ2-1; D is unclear. In germline, CDR1 is MNHNY, CDR2 SVGAGI (reference sequence). V was shortened by 0 bases and J by 5 bases, with 5 bases between the two germline ends. This CDR3 region has 13 residues. CDR3 residues: CASSYSENNEQFF. The CDR3, as DNA: TGTGCCAGCAGTTACTCGGAGAACAATGAGCAGTTCTTC.

This rearrangement joins TRBV25-1 to TRBJ2-5; D is perhaps TRBD2 (5 bases). Between the trimmed V and J ends, which lost 1 base and 1 base, there was a span of 10 bases. The CDR3 covers 15 residues. From germline, CDR1 is MGHDK and CDR2 SYGVNS. Here the CDR3 DNA reads TGTGCCAGCAGTGAATTATCTAGCAGCCAAGAGACCCAGTACTTC. Its protein product is CASSELSSSQETQYF.

CDR3 in DNA: TGTGCCAGCATCCAGTACCCGGGACTTTTAAACTATGGCTACACCTTC. Its translation is CASIQYPGLLNYGYTF. The chain combines TRBV5-5 with TRBJ1-2, with a possible D match to TRBD1 (5 bases). V gave up 6 bases and J gave up 2 bases, with 20 bases separating them. Germline loops: CDR1 SGHKS, CDR2 YYEKEE (reference sequence). The CDR3 length is 16 residues.

This chain links TRBV19 with TRBJ2-3; 9 bases fit TRBD1. The CDR3 covers 15 residues. In germline, CDR1 is LNHDA, CDR2 SQIVND (reference sequence). The V segment lost 6 bases and the J segment 0 bases; nucleotides outside the gene matches: 4. The CDR3 nucleotides are TGTGCCAGTAGACAGGGGGCCTTTAGCACAGATACGCAGTATTTT. It translates to CASRQGAFSTDTQYF.

V and J are TRBV2 and TRBJ1-5; D not resolved. Trimming left V 6 bases short and J 0 bases short, with 18 bases between. Germline V lookup: CDR1 SNHLY, CDR2 FYNNEI. The CDR3 has 17 residues. The CDR3: CASSTVPTIYSNQPQHF. The CDR3 DNA reads as TGTGCCAGCAGCACAGTTCCCACCATTTATAGCAATCAGCCCCAGCATTTT.

V and J are TRBV5-1 and TRBJ1-1, with D possibly being TRBD1 (6 bases). The germline V gene encodes CDR1 SGHRS and CDR2 YFSETQ. V was cut by 0 bases and J by 8 bases, with 14 bases left in between. CDR3 length: 14 amino acids. The CDR3 bases are TGCGCCAGCAGCTTGGCGATCAGGACAGACGAAGCTTTCTTT. Its protein product is CASSLAIRTDEAFF.

J is TRBJ1-1 and V is TRBV12-3 or TRBV12-4, with a tentative D call TRBD1 (5 bases). Trimming removed 7 bases at V and 6 bases at J, with 12 bases between. CDR3 length: 12 amino acids. This CDR3 reads CASNPGHSEAFF. The CDR3 nucleotides read TGTGCCAGCAACCCTGGACATTCTGAAGCTTTCTTT.

The chain carries TRBV19 and TRBJ2-7; D is possibly TRBD1 (5 bases). The CDR3 is made up of 15 amino acids. V lost 3 bases, J lost 1 base, and 13 bases lay in between. Germline-derived CDR1 and CDR2 are LNHDA and SQIVND (reference sequence). CDR3 in DNA: TGTGCCAGTAGTATCGGACACGACAGTTCCTACGAGCAGTACTTC. Residues: CASSIGHDSSYEQYF.